This T cell receptor beta chain was profiled in a study of regulatory T cells in long-lasting Graves disease. Study outcomes and limitations: Relative to new patients (roughly 1,000), persistent patients exhibited greater sharing of public clonotypes (around 3,000).

On this clonotype: Its antigen is still unknown. With only one base between it and a far larger clone, this is likely a read error.

Sample time point: newly diagnosed GD, antithyroid drugs for less than 3 months. After RNA was extracted from PBMCs, the TCR library was made from it. The CDR3 contains 17 residues. Germline values: CDR1 MDHEN, CDR2 SYDVKM. V was pared by 4 bases and J by 2 bases, with 13 bases of the junction left unmatched. Construction of the TCR beta libraries employed iRepertoire HTBI primers in conjunction with Arm-PCR of CDR3 regions. Via MiXCR, TCRdb re-called the multiplex PCR reads, giving one row per CDR3 protein. The sample has about 530,000 distinct CDR3 sequences, more than 15% seen once. These data also formed part of another study, on T cells in Graves' hyperthyroidism and ophthalmopathy. From that study: Orbital computed tomography and thyroid ultrasound, together with serum TRAb and thyroxine and clinical symptoms, were used for diagnoses. Most clonotypes expanded in thyroid above 0.001 were likewise present in blood. From stable hyperthyroidism, ophthalmopathy was set apart by a 13 V-J model.

Sequencing was performed on peripheral blood mononuclear cells (PBMCs), taken at new diagnosis, from a patient treated with antithyroid drugs. The genes are TRBV28 and TRBJ2-7; 8 positions agree with TRBD1. This sequence originates from a middle-aged woman with Graves disease. CDR3 residues: CASSSSPTGVRPYEQYF. CDR3 coding DNA: TGTGCCAGCAGTTCCTCTCCGACAGGGGTTAGGCCCTACGAGCAGTACTTC.